This TCR beta chain was identified during a study of cytomegalovirus exposure and HLA in healthy donors. Whole-study results and caveats: Specific recognition of CMV antigens was confirmed in vitro for a few chains (all CMV-associated). In a later analysis, several top co-occurrence clusters appeared linked to parvovirus B19, influenza, CMV and Epstein-Barr virus.

The donors comprised healthy bone marrow donors. The ends were cut back, 1 base at V and 0 bases at J, with 14 bases in the middle. Per germline, CDR1 SQVTM and CDR2 ANQGSEA. CDR3 length equals 16 residues. This PCR relied on a set of 60 Vbeta primers and 13 Jbeta primers. The repertoire was sequenced with immunoSEQ multiplex PCR; TCRdb's copy has only in-frame clones and lacks some. Of 95,000 to 130,000 clones listed, approximately 81% are singletons. Details on this clone: Its cognate antigen is unknown.

The clonotype originates from a young man in good health and CMV-seropositive. The sample taken for sequencing was PBMCs. The chain joins TRBV29-1 to TRBJ2-3, with D maybe TRBD1 (5 bases). CDR3 DNA sequence: TGCAGCGTTGAAGGGGGCACTGCTAGTAGCACAGATACGCAGTATTTT. As protein: CSVEGGTASSTDTQYF.